This paragraph covers one T cell receptor (beta chain) sequence. This specimen belongs to a study of blood T cell repertoires in COVID-19. Overall study context: Samples of COVID-19 (acute and convalescent) were obtained from the United States, Italy and Spain. PBMCs, B-cell-depleted T cells, or T cells were the source of the cDNA or gDNA that made up the material.

Seattle patients were enrolled during active infection and followed longitudinally. Original processing notes: Amplification of reference gene primers provided the estimated nucleated cell counts. TCRdb's table, derived via immunoSEQ multiplex PCR, lists solely in-frame clones and lacks some. D and trimming were read from the DNA, whereas the V and J calls and clone size are those reported in that table. Among about 530,000 clones listed, about 88% were seen once. Between the trimmed V and J ends, which lost 3 bases and 4 bases, there was a span of 9 bases. This CDR3 is built from 13 residues. From germline, CDR1 is LGHDT and CDR2 YNNKEL (reference sequence).

Sequences were obtained from peripheral blood. The sequence was collected from a woman between 50 and 59 years old with COVID-19, enrolled during active disease. The genes are TRBV3-1 (or the pseudogene TRBV3-2) and TRBJ2-5; D uncertain. The CDR3 is CASSQTLGETQYF. In DNA, the CDR3 is TGTGCCAGCAGCCAGACTCTGGGAGAGACCCAGTACTTC.